The 15 T cell receptor beta chains reported below all come from one sample, sequenced in a study of T cell repertoires in cytomegalovirus infection. These receptors are not linked to any known antigen. TCRdb reprocessed the reads via MiXCR and lists one record per CDR3 protein. The table has around 540,000 distinct CDR3 sequences, 30% to 40% seen once. This material consisted of cultured PBMCs, taken from culture after CMV antigen stimulation. The receptors derive from a human donor in good health (CMV status not recorded). Some clones in this sample may be carry-over from other donors' samples.

The genes are TRBV6-5 and TRBJ2-7; maybe TRBD2 (6 bases). Trimming stripped 6 bases from V and 6 bases from J, with 21 bases between. The CDR3 totals 15 residues. Germline CDR1 MNHEY, CDR2 SVGAGI. The DNA of the CDR3 is TGTGCCAGCAGGCGCGGCGGGATGGCCCCATCCGAGCAGTACGTC. Translating it yields CASRRGGMAPSEQYV.

This clonotype was seen more than once but under ten times. J is TRBJ2-1 and V is TRBV7-3; 12 bases line up with TRBD2. Germline V gene data show CDR1 as SGHTA and CDR2 as FQGTGA. Unmatched junction bases numbered 5, after V lost 2 bases and J lost 6 bases. This CDR3 is built from 16 residues. CDR3 protein: CASSLGSSGRVNEQFF. CDR3 bases: TGTGCCAGCAGCTTAGGGTCTAGCGGGAGGGTCAATGAGCAGTTCTTC.

This sequence joins TRBV28 and TRBJ2-3; D is undetermined. This CDR3 spans 12 amino acids. Germline V gives CDR1 MDHEN, CDR2 SYDVKM. V lost 6 bases, J lost 8 bases, and 12 bases lay in between. The DNA for the CDR3 is TGTGCCAGCAGGAGCCAGCACACTACGCAGTATTTT. Translation: CASRSQHTTQYF.

The rearrangement links TRBV6-5 to TRBJ1-2; 8 positions match TRBD1. Germline lookup yields CDR1 MNHEY and CDR2 SVGAGI. The CDR3 has 15 residues. The V gene end was trimmed by 4 bases and the J gene end by 5 bases; junction bases not matched to a gene: 9. In DNA, the CDR3 is TGTGCCAGCAGTTCGACAGGGGCCATTACTTATGGCTACACCTTC. As protein: CASSSTGAITYGYTF.

This clonotype came up a few times. The rearrangement links TRBV4-3 to TRBJ2-1; perhaps TRBD1 as D (6 bases). From germline, CDR1 is LGHNA and CDR2 YSLEER. V was trimmed by 0 bases and J by 0 bases, leaving 12 bases between them. The CDR3 is made up of 17 amino acids. This CDR3 is CASSQDSQGNSYNEQFF. The CDR3 region has the DNA TGCGCCAGCAGCCAAGATAGTCAGGGGAACTCCTACAATGAGCAGTTCTTC.

The V and J genes are TRBV7-9 and TRBJ2-5; possibly TRBD2 for D (5 bases). In germline, CDR1 is SEHNR, CDR2 FQNEAQ (reference sequence). V was cut by 5 bases and J by 4 bases, with 17 bases left in between. The CDR3 runs 15 residues. CDR3 sequence (DNA): TGTGCCAGCAGCCTCCTCTCAGGCGGAGGAGAGACCCAGTACTTC. It translates to CASSLLSGGGETQYF.

The chain uses TRBV12-3 or TRBV12-4 and TRBJ2-3; no firm D call. The CDR3 contains 12 residues. V lost 6 bases to trimming and J lost 2 bases, with 6 bases between them. The CDR3 sequence is CASRYSTDTQYF. In nucleotides, the CDR3 is TGTGCCAGCAGATACTCCACAGATACGCAGTATTTT.

This clonotype has only a few counts. The chain links TRBV20-1 to TRBJ2-5, with 9 nucleotides matching TRBD2. Germline loops: CDR1 DFQATT, CDR2 SNEGSKA (reference sequence). The CDR3 has 13 residues. With 4 bases clipped from V and 3 bases from J, the junction kept 3 bases outside the gene matches. CDR3 DNA sequence: TGCAGTGCTACGGCTAGCGGGGAAGAGACCCAGTACTTC. This translates into CSATASGEETQYF.

This clonotype was seen more than once but under ten times. V usage is TRBV10-3 and J usage is TRBJ2-5, with TRBD2 matching 12 bases. The ends lost 5 bases at V and 5 bases at J; junction bases unmatched: 0. The CDR3 totals 13 residues. Germline CDR1 and CDR2: ENHRY and SYGVKD. The CDR3 is CAISLAGGETQYF. The CDR3 DNA is TGTGCCATCAGTCTAGCGGGAGGGGAGACCCAGTACTTC.

This clonotype was picked up a small number of times. The rearrangement uses TRBV7-2 and TRBJ1-4; maybe TRBD1 (6 bases). V shed 2 bases and J shed 8 bases, with 12 bases lying between them. The germline gives CDR1 SGHTA, CDR2 FQGNSA. This CDR3 contains 14 residues. The CDR3 here is CASSLHQRGEKLFF. The DNA for the CDR3 is TGTGCCAGCAGCTTACACCAGAGGGGGGAAAAACTGTTTTTT. Based on the CDR3 plus reference TRBV7-2 and TRBJ1-4, the full variable domain is GAGVSQSPSNKVTEKGKDVELRCDPISGHTALYWYRQSLGQGLEFLIYFQGNSAPDKSGLPSDRFSAERTGGSVSTLTIQRTQQEDSAVYLCASSLHQRGEKLFFGSGTQLSVL.

This chain joins TRBV4-1 and TRBJ2-7; 7 nucleotides match TRBD2. The V and J ends lost 1 base and 6 bases, in that order; junction bases with no gene match: 9. CDR1 and CDR2 (germline): MGHRA, YSYEKL. There are 15 residues in the CDR3. The CDR3 DNA reads as TGCGCCAGCAGCCAAGGTCCCGCTAGCGGTGGCGAGCAGTACGTC. Residues: CASSQGPASGGEQYV.

This clonotype was picked up many times. J is TRBJ1-1 and V is TRBV7-2; no reliable D call. From germline, CDR1 is SGHTA and CDR2 FQGNSA. The CDR3 consists of 15 residues. V was clipped by 2 bases and J by 3 bases, with 13 bases between them. The DNA of the CDR3 is TGTGCCAGCAGCTTATCGGCAGGCCCGTACACTGAAGCTTTCTTT. This encodes CASSLSAGPYTEAFF.

In its sample, this clonotype was seen a few times. The CDR3 reads CASSFQLASYEQYF. CDR3 in DNA: TGTGCCAGCAGTTTCCAACTAGCGAGTTACGAGCAGTACTTC. This sequence joins TRBV12-3 or TRBV12-4 and TRBJ2-7, with 7 nucleotides matching TRBD2. V shed 3 bases and J 4 bases; nucleotides not matched to a gene: 6. The CDR3 loop spans 14 amino acids.

This clonotype was recorded many times. V and J are TRBV9 and TRBJ2-1; 7 bases are a match to TRBD2. J was trimmed by 10 bases and V by 0 bases; bases with no gene match: 10. The CDR3 consists of 15 residues. CDR1 and CDR2 (germline): SGDLS, YYNGEE. CDR3 in amino acids: CASSVGSGIQIEQFF. In nucleotides, the CDR3 is TGTGCCAGCAGCGTAGGAAGCGGGATCCAAATAGAGCAGTTCTTC.

The chain joins TRBV12-3 or TRBV12-4 to TRBJ2-1; D is uncertain. V lost 8 bases and J lost 0, with 20 bases in between. The CDR3 extends over 17 amino acids. The CDR3 region has the DNA TGTGCCAGCGGCCTCTCCGGAATCCCTCTCTCCTACAATGAGCAGTTCTTC. Its translation: CASGLSGIPLSYNEQFF.